This record looks at one T cell receptor beta chain sequence and its context. Its antigen is as yet unknown. The data were taken from a study of shared clonotypes between healthy human individuals. Regarding the study as a whole: Large sequencing depth failed to make sorted-subset sequencing complete, rarefaction showed.

Per the germline V gene, CDR1 is MDHEN and CDR2 is SYDVKM. The CDR3 is 16 residues long. V was clipped by 6 bases and J by 5 bases; unmatched bases: 10. A deep-level run was used for the assay. Using immunoSEQ multiplex PCR, the repertoire was profiled, and TCRdb retains in-frame clones only, with some absent. The data contain about 2.4 million clones, approximately 94% of them singletons. Sequencing used naive CD4+ T cells from PBMCs. As for subset: CD45RA+ positively selected. This sequence joins TRBV28 and TRBJ2-2; the match to TRBD2 covers 9 bases. This TCR came from a man aged 18 to 35 in good health. Some clones in this sample may be carry-over from other donors' samples. The CDR3 region is CASSLQTSGYTGELFF. In DNA form, the CDR3 reads TGTGCCAGCAGCCTACAGACTAGCGGATATACCGGGGAGCTGTTTTTT.